This TCR beta chain was captured by sequencing in a study of T cells in Graves' hyperthyroidism and ophthalmopathy. A word on this clonotype: This may come from a read error, since a much larger clone is one base off.

V was cut by 4 bases and J by 6 bases, with 12 bases left in between. Germline CDR1 and CDR2: SGHDN and FVKESK. The CDR3 has 13 residues. TCR beta CDR3 regions were amplified from RNA. In the first-round RT-PCR of the TCR CDR3, the HTBI primer set was used. TCRdb used MiXCR to reprocess the multiplex PCR reads, holding one entry per CDR3 protein. The sample gives hundreds of thousands of distinct CDR3 sequences, 38% of which show up once; 7% to 10% is in the top ten. Exclusion followed for patients with uncontrolled infection, other autoimmune disease, pregnancy or lactation. V usage is TRBV14 and J usage is TRBJ1-2; possible D gene TRBD1, 5 bases. The source material was blood. The clonotype was recovered from a man in his late teens or twenties with Graves' hyperthyroidism. CDR3 nucleotide sequence: TGTGCCAGCAGCCCCGGCAGGGTCCATGGCTACACCTTC. The encoded protein is CASSPGRVHGYTF.